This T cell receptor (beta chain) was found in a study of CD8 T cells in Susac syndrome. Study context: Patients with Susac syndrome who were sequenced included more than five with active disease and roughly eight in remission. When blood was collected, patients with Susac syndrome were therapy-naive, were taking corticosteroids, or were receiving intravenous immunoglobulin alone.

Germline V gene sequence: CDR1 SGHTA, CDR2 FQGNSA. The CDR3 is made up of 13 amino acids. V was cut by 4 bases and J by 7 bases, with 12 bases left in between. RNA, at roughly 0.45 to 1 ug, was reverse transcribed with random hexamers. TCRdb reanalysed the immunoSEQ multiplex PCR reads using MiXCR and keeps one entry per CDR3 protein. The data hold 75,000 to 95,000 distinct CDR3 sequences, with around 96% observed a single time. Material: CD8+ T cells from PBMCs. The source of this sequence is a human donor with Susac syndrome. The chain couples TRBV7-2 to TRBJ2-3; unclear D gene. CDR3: CASSSMVSNTQYF. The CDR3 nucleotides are TGTGCCAGCAGCTCCATGGTTTCGAATACGCAGTATTTT.